One and the same sample provided the 29 T cell receptor beta chains below, sequenced in a study of OX40 agonist ivuxolimab in advanced cancers. The assay was immunoSEQ multiplex PCR, and TCRdb's table has in-frame clones only and misses some. The sample lists tens of thousands of clones; roughly 76% were seen once. Sequencing used CD4+ or CD8+ T cells sorted from blood, obtained in a trial of the OX40 agonist ivuxolimab. All receptors derive from an adult with an advanced solid tumor such as melanoma, head and neck, liver or kidney cancer.

The V call is TRBV30, the J call TRBJ1-2; D perhaps matches TRBD1 (5 bases). V was cut by 3 bases and J by 1 base, with 12 bases left in between. Germline assignment: CDR1 GTSNPN and CDR2 SVGIG (reference sequence). The length of the CDR3 is 14 residues. In nucleotides, the CDR3 is TGTGCCTGGAGATACCGGGACGTTAACTATGGCTACACCTTC. It specifies CAWRYRDVNYGYTF.

The chain employs TRBV27 and TRBJ1-5, with 9 bases aligning to TRBD1. The CDR3 sequence is 17 residues long. Germline assignment: CDR1 MNHEY and CDR2 SMNVEV (reference sequence). Germline trimming cut 6 bases from V and 5 bases from J; bases unmatched to any gene: 14. This CDR3 is CASSPSPPGQGYQPQHF. CDR3 nucleotides: TGTGCCAGCAGCCCATCACCACCGGGACAGGGTTATCAGCCCCAGCATTTT.

The rearrangement links TRBV7-8 to TRBJ2-1; 9 bases are a match to TRBD2. The CDR3 spans 17 residues. Looked up from germline, CDR1 is SGHVS and CDR2 is FQNEAQ. The ends lost 3 bases at V and 1 base at J; junction bases unmatched: 7. CDR3 sequence (DNA): TGTGCCAGCAGCTTGGGAGCGGGAGGTTATTCCTACAATGAGCAGTTCTTC. It is translated as CASSLGAGGYSYNEQFF.

V gene TRBV7-3 combines with J gene TRBJ2-3; 11 bases are a match to TRBD1. The CDR3 is made up of 17 amino acids. Trimming at V came to 4 bases and at J to 0 bases, leaving 6 bases not matched to a gene. Germline lookup yields CDR1 SGHTA and CDR2 FQGTGA. The CDR3 region is CASSSGQGGPSTDTQYF. CDR3 sequence (DNA): TGTGCCAGCAGCTCGGGACAGGGGGGGCCGAGCACAGATACGCAGTATTTT.

The rearrangement links TRBV20-1 to TRBJ1-6, with D unresolved. Between the trimmed V and J ends, which lost 5 bases and 6 bases, there was a span of 5 bases. Germline CDR1 and CDR2: DFQATT and SNEGSKA (reference sequence). The CDR3 spans 11 residues. In nucleotides, the CDR3 is TGCAGTGCTGGCCGTAATTCACCCCTCCACTTT. Amino acid sequence: CSAGRNSPLHF.

This clone was seen only once. This chain joins TRBV19 and TRBJ2-1; maybe TRBD2 (5 bases). The V end was cut by 0 bases, the J end by 9 bases, with 15 bases between. This CDR3 has 15 residues. Germline values: CDR1 LNHDA, CDR2 SQIVND (reference sequence). Written as DNA, the CDR3 is TGTGCCAGTAGTATAGAAGAGTCCCGGGGTGTTGAGCAGTTCTTC. Residues: CASSIEESRGVEQFF.

The chain is built from TRBV7-3 and TRBJ2-1; 7 nucleotides line up with TRBD1. With V trimmed by 2 bases and J by 0 bases, 7 bases remained unmatched. Germline CDR1 is SGHTA and CDR2 is FQGTGA. The CDR3 is 17 amino acids. The CDR3 bases are TGTGCCAGCAGCTTACAACCGGGACAGAGCTCCTACAATGAGCAGTTCTTC. Residues: CASSLQPGQSSYNEQFF.

The V gene is TRBV27, the J gene TRBJ1-1, with D unresolved. V was trimmed by 3 bases and J by 3 bases, leaving 8 bases between them. The CDR3 extends over 13 amino acids. Looked up from germline, CDR1 is MNHEY and CDR2 is SMNVEV (reference sequence). This CDR3 reads CASSFWPYTEAFF. Written as DNA, the CDR3 is TGTGCCAGCAGTTTCTGGCCCTACACTGAAGCTTTCTTT.

The chain couples TRBV29-1 to TRBJ2-5; either TRBD1 or TRBD2 may fit D (5 bases each). The CDR3 spans 14 residues. Per the germline V gene, CDR1 is SQVTM and CDR2 is ANQGSEA. V was pared by 0 bases and J by 5 bases, with 13 bases between. The CDR3 region is CSVEDRGVGETQYF. The CDR3 DNA reads as TGCAGCGTTGAAGATCGAGGGGTAGGGGAGACCCAGTACTTC. Using reference TRBV29-1 and TRBJ2-5 for the parts outside the CDR3, the full variable domain is SAVISQKPSRDICQRGTSLTIQCQVDSQVTMMFWYRQQPGQSLTLIATANQGSEATYESGFVIDKFPISRPNLTFSTLTVSNMSPEDSSIYLCSVEDRGVGETQYFGPGTRLLVL.

V usage is TRBV4-1 and J usage is TRBJ1-2; D remains ambiguous. Germline V gene data show CDR1 as MGHRA and CDR2 as YSYEKL. The V end was cut by 1 base, the J end by 4 bases, with 4 bases between. The CDR3 runs 12 residues. CDR3 bases: TGCGCCAGCAGCCAAGTAGGCTATGGCTACACCTTC. Its translation is CASSQVGYGYTF.

This clone was seen a handful of times. J is TRBJ1-3 and V is TRBV2, with D maybe TRBD1 (5 bases). Trimming pared 1 base from V and 4 bases from J, leaving 8 bases between. From germline, CDR1 is SNHLY and CDR2 FYNNEI. The CDR3 is 14 amino acids. The CDR3 coding sequence is TGTGCCAGCAGTGAAGGTGGGGCAGGAAACACCATATATTTT. Translating it yields CASSEGGAGNTIYF. The entire variable domain, with the rest obtained from reference TRBV2 and TRBJ1-3, is as follows: EPEVTQTPSHQVTQMGQEVILRCVPISNHLYFYWYRQILGQKVEFLVSFYNNEISEKSEIFDDQFSVERPDGSNFTLKIRSTKLEDSAMYFCASSEGGAGNTIYFGEGSWLTVV.

The DNA of the CDR3 is TGCGCCAGCAGTTTAAACCCGGGACCTGGTGAGACCCAGTACTTC. Its translation: CASSLNPGPGETQYF. The rearrangement joins TRBV10-2 to TRBJ2-5; D could derive from TRBD1 or TRBD2 (5 bases each). The germline CDR1 and CDR2 sequences are WSHSY and SAAADI. V lost 5 bases, J lost 5 bases, and 18 bases lay in between. The CDR3 is 15 amino acids.

This rearrangement joins TRBV2 to TRBJ2-5; D is possibly TRBD2 (6 bases). Per the germline V gene, CDR1 is SNHLY and CDR2 is FYNNEI. V dropped 5 bases and J dropped 2 bases, with 9 bases sitting between them. The CDR3 spans 13 residues. Here the CDR3 reads CASSFAGQETQYF. The CDR3 DNA reads TGTGCCAGCAGTTTCGCGGGGCAAGAGACCCAGTACTTC.

The V call is TRBV7-2, the J call TRBJ1-2; D is undetermined. Per the germline V gene, CDR1 is SGHTA and CDR2 is FQGNSA. The CDR3 has 16 amino acids. V dropped 5 bases and J dropped 0 bases, with 16 bases sitting between them. The chain's CDR3 is CASSEYEVDSNYGYTF. The CDR3 DNA is TGTGCCAGCAGCGAGTACGAGGTCGATTCTAACTATGGCTACACCTTC. The full variable domain, rest sourced from reference TRBV7-2 and TRBJ1-2, is GAGVSQSPSNKVTEKGKDVELRCDPISGHTALYWYRQSLGQGLEFLIYFQGNSAPDKSGLPSDRFSAERTGGSVSTLTIQRTQQEDSAVYLCASSEYEVDSNYGYTFGSGTRLTVV.

Written as DNA, the CDR3 is TGCGCCAGCAGCTTGTCCCAGGTCAACTCTGGAAACACCATATATTTT. Translating it yields CASSLSQVNSGNTIYF. The chain is built from TRBV5-1 and TRBJ1-3; D call uncertain. V lost 1 base, J lost 0 bases, and 11 bases lay in between. This CDR3 spans 16 amino acids. Per germline, CDR1 SGHRS and CDR2 YFSETQ.

This chain connects TRBV6-5 to TRBJ2-1, with TRBD1 as a possible D gene (5 bases). Trimming took 6 bases from V and 9 from J, leaving 18 bases between them. This CDR3 is built from 14 residues. Germline V gene data show CDR1 as MNHEY and CDR2 as SVGAGI. The CDR3 loop reads CASRPLGALGEQFF. The DNA of the CDR3 is TGTGCCAGCAGACCGCTTGGGGCTCTAGGTGAGCAGTTCTTC.

This sequence joins TRBV5-1 and TRBJ2-3, with D perhaps TRBD1 (6 bases). Trimming left V 7 bases short and J 2 bases short, with 14 bases between. The CDR3 is 14 amino acids. Germline loops: CDR1 SGHRS, CDR2 YFSETQ. CDR3 region: CASSPGQITDTQYF. The CDR3 DNA reads TGCGCCAGCTCACCGGGACAAATCACAGATACGCAGTATTTT.

The gene calls are TRBV7-2 and TRBJ1-1; D remains unclear. Trimming removed 6 bases from V and 2 bases from J, with 7 bases in between. Germline V gene sequence: CDR1 SGHTA, CDR2 FQGNSA. The CDR3 runs to 12 residues. The DNA of the CDR3 is TGTGCCAGCAGTTACATAAACACTGAAGCTTTCTTT. Translation: CASSYINTEAFF.

The chain recombines TRBV7-2 with TRBJ1-4; 8 nucleotides match TRBD1. This CDR3 is built from 16 residues. J gave up 7 bases and V 0 bases, and 7 bases lay outside the gene matches. Germline CDR1 and CDR2: SGHTA and FQGNSA. This chain's CDR3 is CASSLAFGQGGEKLFF. The CDR3 DNA follows: TGTGCCAGCAGCTTAGCGTTTGGACAGGGTGGTGAAAAACTGTTTTTT.

This clone showed up just once. V usage is TRBV11-1 and J usage is TRBJ1-1; 7 positions agree with TRBD1. Germline CDR1 SGHAT, CDR2 FQDESV (reference sequence). The CDR3 sequence is 15 residues long. The V gene end was trimmed by 3 bases and the J gene end by 7 bases; junction bases not matched to a gene: 11. CDR3 sequence reads: CASSFNAPGQNEAFF. DNA for the CDR3: TGTGCCAGCAGCTTCAACGCACCGGGACAGAATGAAGCTTTCTTT.

This chain joins TRBV19 and TRBJ2-1; 9 positions agree with TRBD1. The V gene end was trimmed by 10 bases and the J gene end by 8 bases; junction bases not matched to a gene: 6. The CDR3 length is 12 residues. Germline lookup yields CDR1 LNHDA and CDR2 SQIVND (reference sequence). The CDR3 spells CATNRGLDEQFF. The CDR3 DNA sequence: TGTGCCACGAACAGGGGGCTCGATGAGCAGTTCTTC.

V gene TRBV7-2 combines with J gene TRBJ2-7; tentatively, D is TRBD1 (6 bases). V was cut by 4 bases and J by 2 bases, with 21 bases left in between. Germline-derived CDR1 and CDR2 are SGHTA and FQGNSA. This CDR3 has 17 amino acids. CDR3 sequence (DNA): TGTGCCAGCAGCTGGAAGTTCACCCGGGACAAACCCTACGAGCAGTACTTC. This codes for CASSWKFTRDKPYEQYF.

The gene calls are TRBV10-3 and TRBJ2-2; 9 bases line up with TRBD2. The CDR3 runs to 15 residues. J was trimmed by 5 bases and V by 3 bases; bases with no gene match: 4. The germline V gene encodes CDR1 ENHRY and CDR2 SYGVKD. The CDR3 nucleotides read TGTGCCATCAGTGAATCGGCGGGAGGGACCGGGGAGCTGTTTTTT. Amino acid sequence: CAISESAGGTGELFF.

The rearrangement joins TRBV2 to TRBJ1-5; the D gene is possibly TRBD1 (5 bases). CDR3 size: 15 residues. Germline CDR1 and CDR2: SNHLY and FYNNEI. V dropped 6 bases and J dropped 3 bases, with 15 bases sitting between them. In nucleotides, the CDR3 is TGTGCCAGCAGGGCGCAGGGAATCAACAATCAGCCCCAGCATTTT. This codes for CASRAQGINNQPQHF.

The rearrangement links TRBV14 to TRBJ2-5; no clear D. This CDR3 spans 17 amino acids. Germline V lookup: CDR1 SGHDN, CDR2 FVKESK. V shed 4 bases and J shed 2 bases, with 20 bases lying between them. The CDR3 region has the DNA TGTGCCAGCAGCCCACAGTATAGGGCTTGGAAGCAAGAGACCCAGTACTTC. Amino acids: CASSPQYRAWKQETQYF. The complete variable domain, with remaining parts taken from reference TRBV14 and TRBJ2-5, reads EAGVTQFPSHSVIEKGQTVTLRCDPISGHDNLYWYRRVMGKEIKFLLHFVKESKQDESGMPNNRFLAERTGGTYSTLKVQPAELEDSGVYFCASSPQYRAWKQETQYFGPGTRLLVL.

The chain joins TRBV7-8 to TRBJ2-1; weak D call: TRBD1 (5 bases). Trimming shortened V by 5 bases and J by 3 bases, and 14 bases separated the two germline ends. CDR1 SGHVS and CDR2 FQNEAQ come from the germline V gene. This CDR3 has 15 residues. The DNA of the CDR3 is TGTGCCAGCAGCCCCAGCCAGGGCTTCTACAATGAGCAGTTCTTC. Translation gives CASSPSQGFYNEQFF.

J is TRBJ1-2 and V is TRBV28; D is undetermined. The CDR3 sequence is 13 residues long. Germline lookup yields CDR1 MDHEN and CDR2 SYDVKM. Trimming stripped 3 bases from V and 0 bases from J, with 5 bases between. CDR3: CASSFQTNYGYTF. In nucleotides, the CDR3 is TGTGCCAGCAGTTTTCAGACTAACTATGGCTACACCTTC.

This chain connects TRBV29-1 to TRBJ2-1, with 11 bases identical to TRBD1. Looked up from germline, CDR1 is SQVTM and CDR2 is ANQGSEA. Unmatched junction bases numbered 4, after V lost 2 bases and J lost 7 bases. The CDR3 is 14 amino acids. This CDR3 reads CSVEWDRGGNEQFF. The CDR3 DNA follows: TGCAGCGTTGAATGGGACAGGGGGGGGAATGAGCAGTTCTTC.

In its sample, this clone was seen once. V usage is TRBV5-1 and J usage is TRBJ2-1; the match to TRBD1 covers 7 bases. V lost 0 bases and J lost 2; bases outside the gene matches: 8. The germline V gene has CDR1 SGHRS and CDR2 YFSETQ. The CDR3 extends over 17 amino acids. The CDR3 coding sequence is TGCGCCAGCAGCTTGGTACGGGACAGTCAAACCTACAATGAGCAGTTCTTC. This sequence encodes CASSLVRDSQTYNEQFF. Together with reference TRBV5-1 and TRBJ2-1, the CDR3 gives the full variable domain: KAGVTQTPRYLIKTRGQQVTLSCSPISGHRSVSWYQQTPGQGLQFLFEYFSETQRNKGNFPGRFSGRQFSNSRSEMNVSTLELGDSALYLCASSLVRDSQTYNEQFFGPGTRLTVL.